Listed here is a single T cell receptor (beta chain). As yet, its antigen is unknown. This entry belongs to a study of cytomegalovirus exposure and HLA in healthy donors. Trimming left V 5 bases short and J 8 bases short, with 22 bases between. CDR1 and CDR2 (germline): SGHAT, FQDESV (reference sequence). The CDR3 is 16 residues long. PCR was performed using 60 Vbeta and 13 Jbeta primers. This table comes from immunoSEQ multiplex PCR, and its TCRdb copy is limited to in-frame clones, with some not included. Of about 110,000 clones in the sample, 70% to 80% are singletons; the top ten hold 1% to 1.5%. Findings and caveats of the study: A later examination showed that TCR association rates differed by HLA locus, with DRB1 most and HLA-C fewest. In a later analysis, TCR beta V- and J-gene trimming showed a link to a missense DCLRE1C variant.

At sampling all donors were nominally healthy, likely with unrecorded immune exposures. This chain links TRBV11-1 with TRBJ2-1, with a possible D match to TRBD2 (6 bases). The source is a man in his forties in good health and CMV-seronegative. Source material: PBMCs. The CDR3, as DNA: TGTGCCAGCAGCCCCGGATCGGGGCCAGCGGGCGATGAGCAGTTCTTC. It encodes CASSPGSGPAGDEQFF.